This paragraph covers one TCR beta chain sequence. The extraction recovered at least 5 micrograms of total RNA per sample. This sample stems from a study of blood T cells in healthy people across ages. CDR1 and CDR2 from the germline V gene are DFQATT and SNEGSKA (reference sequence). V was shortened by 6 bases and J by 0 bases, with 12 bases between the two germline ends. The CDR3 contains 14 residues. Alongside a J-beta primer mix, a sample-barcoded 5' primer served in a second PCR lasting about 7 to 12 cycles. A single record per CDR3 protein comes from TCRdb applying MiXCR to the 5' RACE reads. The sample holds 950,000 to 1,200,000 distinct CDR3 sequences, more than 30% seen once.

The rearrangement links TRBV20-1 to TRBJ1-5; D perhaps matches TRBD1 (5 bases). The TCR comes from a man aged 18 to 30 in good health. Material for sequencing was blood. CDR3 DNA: TGCAGTGCGGGGCGTGCACTTAGCAATCAGCCCCAGCATTTT. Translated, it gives CSAGRALSNQPQHF.